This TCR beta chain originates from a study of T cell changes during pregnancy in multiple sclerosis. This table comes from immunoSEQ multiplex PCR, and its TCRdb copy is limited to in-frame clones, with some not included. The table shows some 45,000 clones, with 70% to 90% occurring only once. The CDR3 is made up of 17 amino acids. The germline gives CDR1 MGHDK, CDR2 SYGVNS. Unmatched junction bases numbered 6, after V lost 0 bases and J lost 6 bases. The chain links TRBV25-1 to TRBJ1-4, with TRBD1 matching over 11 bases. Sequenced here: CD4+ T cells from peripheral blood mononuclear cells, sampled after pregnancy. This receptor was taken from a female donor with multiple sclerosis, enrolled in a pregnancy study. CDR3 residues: CASSEYPGTGGDEKLFF. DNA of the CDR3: TGTGCCAGCAGTGAATATCCAGGGACAGGGGGGGATGAAAAACTGTTTTTT.